The 27 T cell receptor beta chains in this list originate from one sample, sequenced in a study of shared clonotypes between healthy human individuals. CD45RO-negative, CCR7-positively selected cells formed the naive CD8 fraction, excluding terminally differentiated effector memory CD45RA+ cells. Produced via immunoSEQ multiplex PCR; TCRdb's table is partial and in-frame only. Of hundreds of thousands of clones listed, about 96% are singletons. Sequencing input: naive CD8+ T cells sorted from blood. The receptor set was obtained from a woman aged 25 to 45 in good health.

The chain is built from TRBV28 and TRBJ1-5; D remains ambiguous. Trimming cost V 3 bases and J 2 bases, with 20 bases left between them. Germline V gene data show CDR1 as MDHEN and CDR2 as SYDVKM. This CDR3 is 18 amino acids long. The CDR3 loop reads CASSFHRRVRERNQPQHF. CDR3 DNA sequence: TGTGCCAGCAGTTTCCACCGCCGCGTGCGGGAGCGCAATCAGCCCCAGCATTTT.

This clone was found once. This chain links TRBV28 with TRBJ2-5; D is ambiguous. The V end lost 5 bases, the J end lost 2 bases, and 15 bases lay between the germline ends. From germline, CDR1 is MDHEN and CDR2 SYDVKM. The CDR3 contains 15 residues. CDR3 bases: TGTGCCAGCAGTCCCCCCGCGGCGAAACAAGAGACCCAGTACTTC. Protein product: CASSPPAAKQETQYF.

The chain joins TRBV30 to TRBJ2-7; possibly TRBD2 for D (5 bases). This CDR3 spans 11 amino acids. Trimming removed 4 bases at V and 5 bases at J, with 9 bases between. Germline assignment: CDR1 GTSNPN and CDR2 SVGIG (reference sequence). For the CDR3, the DNA is TGTGCCTGGAACTTCGGGGACGAGCAGTACTTC. Translation gives CAWNFGDEQYF. The full variable domain, in which reference TRBV30 and TRBJ2-7 provide the parts outside the CDR3, is SQTIHQWPATLVQPVGSPLSLECTVEGTSNPNLYWYRQAAGRGLQLLFYSVGIGQISSEVPQNLSASRPQDRQFILSSKKLLLSDSGFYLCAWNFGDEQYFGPGTRLTVT.

The chain employs TRBV4-2 and TRBJ2-5; a weak D match, TRBD2 (6 bases). V was pared by 0 bases and J by 1 base, with 18 bases between. The CDR3 is 18 amino acids. Looked up from germline, CDR1 is LGHNA and CDR2 is YNFKEQ. Written as DNA, the CDR3 is TGTGCCAGCAGCCAAGAAAACTGGAGGGAGAGTGTCCAAGAGACCCAGTACTTC. The encoded protein is CASSQENWRESVQETQYF.

Turning to this clone: In the same sample, other DNA sequences code for this CDR3. V is TRBV27 and J is TRBJ1-5; D is unresolved. CDR3 length: 13 amino acids. CDR1 is MNHEY and CDR2 is SMNVEV in the germline V gene (reference sequence). With 2 bases removed from V and 1 base from J, the gap between germline ends came to 3 bases. The CDR3 spells CASSLESNQPQHF. The DNA of the CDR3 is TGTGCCAGCAGTTTAGAGAGCAATCAGCCCCAGCATTTT.

The chain is built from TRBV10-2 and TRBJ2-3, with D perhaps matching TRBD1 or TRBD2 (5 bases each). The germline V gene encodes CDR1 WSHSY and CDR2 SAAADI. The length of the CDR3 is 16 residues. V dropped 4 bases and J dropped 3 bases, with 17 bases sitting between them. This CDR3 reads CASSARREEGTDTQYF. The CDR3 region has the DNA TGCGCCAGCAGTGCTCGAAGAGAAGAGGGGACAGATACGCAGTATTTT.

The chain recombines TRBV27 with TRBJ1-2; D is perhaps TRBD1 (6 bases). V was clipped by 3 bases and J by 8 bases, with 16 bases between them. Germline CDR1 is MNHEY and CDR2 is SMNVEV (reference sequence). The CDR3 spans 14 residues. CDR3 nucleotides: TGTGCCAGCAGTTTGGGACACACAGACGGGGGCTACACCTTC. Protein product: CASSLGHTDGGYTF.

CDR3 coding DNA: TGTGCCAGCAGTTTACAGGGGGGAGCGAGTTGGAATGAGCAGTTCTTC. Residues: CASSLQGGASWNEQFF. The chain combines TRBV28 with TRBJ2-1; D perhaps matches TRBD1 (7 bases). This CDR3 region has 16 residues. The V and J ends lost 2 bases and 7 bases respectively, with 18 bases between them. Germline loops: CDR1 MDHEN, CDR2 SYDVKM. The full variable domain, in which reference TRBV28 and TRBJ2-1 provide the parts outside the CDR3, is DVKVTQSSRYLVKRTGEKVFLECVQDMDHENMFWYRQDPGLGLRLIYFSYDVKMKEKGDIPEGYSVSREKKERFSLILESASTNQTSMYLCASSLQGGASWNEQFFGPGTRLTVL.

This chain connects TRBV27 to TRBJ2-1; 9 bases agree with TRBD2. This CDR3 region has 20 residues. Germline V CDR1 and CDR2: MNHEY, SMNVEV (reference sequence). J lost 13 bases, V lost 4 bases, and 29 bases had no gene match. For the CDR3, the DNA is TGTGCCAGCAGTTCCCTTCTTCCCGGGGAGCCTAGCGGGACTACCTTTGCTCAGTTCTTC. Its translation: CASSSLLPGEPSGTTFAQFF.

The V and J genes are TRBV2 and TRBJ2-7; D may be TRBD1 (6 bases). Germline V gene sequence: CDR1 SNHLY, CDR2 FYNNEI. Trimming removed 3 bases from V and 6 bases from J, with 12 bases in between. This CDR3 comprises 13 residues. The CDR3 here is CASSDWTAAEQYF. The CDR3 nucleotides read TGTGCCAGCAGTGATTGGACAGCGGCCGAGCAGTACTTC.

The chain carries TRBV4-1 and TRBJ1-5; D gene uncertain. This CDR3 contains 15 residues. Germline assignment: CDR1 MGHRA and CDR2 YSYEKL. V was trimmed by 0 bases and J by 7 bases, leaving 13 bases between them. The chain's CDR3 is CASSQDLGYLQPQHF. The CDR3 coding sequence is TGCGCCAGCAGCCAAGATCTGGGGTACCTCCAGCCCCAGCATTTT.

The rearrangement links TRBV5-1 to TRBJ2-5; 7 nucleotides line up with TRBD1. Germline values: CDR1 SGHRS, CDR2 YFSETQ. This CDR3 comprises 15 residues. Unmatched junction bases numbered 6, after V lost 2 bases and J lost 2 bases. CDR3 bases: TGCGCCAGCAGCTTTATTTCGGGACAGCAAGAGACCCAGTACTTC. Translation: CASSFISGQQETQYF.

The sample holds one count of this clone. V is TRBV14 and J is TRBJ1-6; D unclear. Germline-derived CDR1 and CDR2 are SGHDN and FVKESK. This CDR3 is built from 15 residues. V gave up 2 bases and J gave up 0 bases, with 5 bases separating them. The CDR3 bases are TGTGCCAGCAGCCAACTGAGCTCCTATAATTCACCCCTCCACTTT. Encoded protein: CASSQLSSYNSPLHF.

The gene calls are TRBV9 and TRBJ2-1, with 9 bases lining up with TRBD1. V lost 0 bases and J lost 1; bases outside the gene matches: 14. Per the germline V gene, CDR1 is SGDLS and CDR2 is YYNGEE. The CDR3 is 20 amino acids. In nucleotides, the CDR3 is TGTGCCAGCAGCGTAGCTACAGGGGGCACAAATCGCCGTTCCTACAATGAGCAGTTCTTC. The encoded protein is CASSVATGGTNRRSYNEQFF. The full variable domain, its missing parts supplied by reference TRBV9 and TRBJ2-1, is DSGVTQTPKHLITATGQRVTLRCSPRSGDLSVYWYQQSLDQGLQFLIQYYNGEERAKGNILERFSAQQFPDLHSELNLSSLELGDSALYFCASSVATGGTNRRSYNEQFFGPGTRLTVL.

Here the CDR3 reads CSVVGAQGSTEAFF. The CDR3 DNA sequence: TGCAGCGTTGTGGGGGCTCAGGGTAGCACTGAAGCTTTCTTT. The chain has TRBV29-1 and TRBJ1-1; tentatively, D is TRBD1 (6 bases). Between the trimmed V and J ends, which lost 4 bases and 4 bases, there was a span of 16 bases. Per germline, CDR1 SQVTM and CDR2 ANQGSEA. The CDR3 is 14 residues long.

This chain uses TRBV30 with TRBJ2-7; TRBD1 agrees at 8 bases. The CDR3 runs to 14 residues. Trimming removed 1 base from V and 4 bases from J; junction bases left unmatched: 6. Germline CDR1 is GTSNPN and CDR2 is SVGIG (reference sequence). CDR3 sequence reads: CAWSDPGQVYEQYF. The CDR3 nucleotides are TGTGCCTGGAGTGATCCGGGACAGGTATACGAGCAGTACTTC.

The J gene is TRBJ2-1, the V gene TRBV2, with a tentative D call TRBD2 (6 bases). The germline V and J ends were trimmed by 4 bases and 3 bases, with 19 bases remaining between them. CDR3 length: 17 amino acids. CDR1 is SNHLY and CDR2 is FYNNEI in the germline V gene. The CDR3 bases are TGTGCCAGCAGTGGATACCAACTAGCATTGAGCTACAATGAGCAGTTCTTC. Its translation is CASSGYQLALSYNEQFF.

This clone was counted a single time. The chain combines TRBV5-1 with TRBJ2-1; 8 nucleotides align to TRBD2. CDR1 is SGHRS and CDR2 is YFSETQ in the germline V gene. The CDR3 is 14 residues long. With 4 bases clipped from V and 8 bases from J, the junction kept 8 bases outside the gene matches. DNA of the CDR3: TGCGCCAGCAGCCGACGGACTAGCTTAGATGAGCAGTTCTTC. This translates into CASSRRTSLDEQFF.

For the CDR3, the DNA is TGTGCCAGCAGCCCTAGCGTGGGACCTACCTACGAGCAGTACTTC. The encoded protein is CASSPSVGPTYEQYF. V and J are TRBV7-9 and TRBJ2-7, with TRBD2 as a possible D gene (6 bases). The CDR3 consists of 15 residues. Germline assignment: CDR1 SEHNR and CDR2 FQNEAQ (reference sequence). Trimming cost V 5 bases and J 2 bases, with 16 bases left between them. Full variable domain (missing parts from reference TRBV7-9 and TRBJ2-7): DTGVSQNPRHKITKRGQNVTFRCDPISEHNRLYWYRQTLGQGPEFLTYFQNEAQLEKSRLLSDRFSAERPKGSFSTLEIQRTEQGDSAMYLCASSPSVGPTYEQYFGPGTRLTVT.

The rearrangement uses TRBV28 and TRBJ1-2; the D gene is possibly TRBD1 (5 bases). This CDR3 region has 16 residues. From germline, CDR1 is MDHEN and CDR2 SYDVKM. V lost 4 bases, J lost 4 bases, and 19 bases lay in between. The chain's CDR3 is CASSSSRGRTFYGYTF. The CDR3 DNA sequence: TGTGCCAGCAGTTCCAGCCGGGGACGGACTTTCTATGGCTACACCTTC.

The chain carries TRBV29-1 and TRBJ1-2; no definite D call. CDR1 and CDR2 from the germline V gene are SQVTM and ANQGSEA. V gave up 3 bases and J gave up 0 bases, with 8 bases separating them. The CDR3 is 13 residues long. The CDR3 nucleotides are TGCAGCGTTGAGAAGGATACTAACTATGGCTACACCTTC. Translation gives CSVEKDTNYGYTF.

The chain carries TRBV5-6 and TRBJ1-1; weak D call: TRBD1 (6 bases). In germline, CDR1 is SGHDT, CDR2 YYEEEE. V lost 1 base to trimming and J lost 7 bases, with 14 bases between them. This CDR3 contains 14 residues. The CDR3 DNA reads TGTGCCAGCAGCTTGTGGGGGGGCGCAGGTGAAGCTTTCTTT. Protein product: CASSLWGGAGEAFF. Using reference TRBV5-6 and TRBJ1-1 for the parts outside the CDR3, the full variable domain is DAGVTQSPTHLIKTRGQQVTLRCSPKSGHDTVSWYQQALGQGPQFIFQYYEEEERQRGNFPDRFSGHQFPNYSSELNVNALLLGDSALYLCASSLWGGAGEAFFGQGTRLTVV.

The chain links TRBV5-4 to TRBJ2-3, with D perhaps matching TRBD2 (6 bases). The V gene lost 5 bases and the J gene lost 6 bases, with 16 bases spanning the gap. This CDR3 spans 14 amino acids. Germline CDR1 SGHNT, CDR2 YYREEE (reference sequence). The CDR3 protein is CASRRGESLDTQYF. DNA of the CDR3: TGTGCCAGCAGGCGGGGTGAGTCCTTGGATACGCAGTATTTT.

This chain links TRBV27 with TRBJ2-1; TRBD1 or TRBD2 may be the D gene (5 bases each). Germline V gives CDR1 MNHEY, CDR2 SMNVEV (reference sequence). Trimming took off 3 bases at V and 6 bases at J, with 9 bases between the two ends. The CDR3 has 13 amino acids. CDR3 in DNA: TGTGCCAGCAGTTTCGAGGGACCCAATGAGCAGTTCTTC. Translated: CASSFEGPNEQFF.

This rearrangement joins TRBV18 to TRBJ2-7; no reliable D call. The germline CDR1 and CDR2 sequences are KGHSH and LQKENI. CDR3 length: 14 residues. V dropped 0 bases and J dropped 1 base, with 7 bases sitting between them. The CDR3 sequence: CASSPPVGSYEQYF. The CDR3 nucleotides are TGTGCCAGCTCACCACCTGTAGGTTCCTACGAGCAGTACTTC.

This chain links TRBV28 with TRBJ2-4; D ambiguous. This CDR3 spans 18 amino acids. The V end lost 3 bases, the J end lost 1 base, and 19 bases lay between the germline ends. Germline lookup yields CDR1 MDHEN and CDR2 SYDVKM. CDR3 loop: CASSFLVQAYSAKNIQYF. The CDR3 DNA is TGTGCCAGCAGTTTTCTTGTGCAGGCCTATAGCGCCAAAAACATTCAGTACTTC.

This rearrangement joins TRBV30 to TRBJ2-7; TRBD2 matches 11 bases. This CDR3 has 15 amino acids. Unmatched junction bases numbered 7, after V lost 3 bases and J lost 3 bases. Germline lookup yields CDR1 GTSNPN and CDR2 SVGIG (reference sequence). The CDR3 here is CAWSVLGLADYEQYF. CDR3 nucleotide sequence: TGTGCCTGGAGCGTCTTGGGACTAGCGGACTACGAGCAGTACTTC.